The sequence of this TCR beta chain was determined in a study of blood T cells in healthy people across ages. Donors were systemically healthy Caucasian individuals from Russia aged 6 to 90 years. PBMCs, at least 6 million per sample, were isolated. Total RNA amounts of at least 5 micrograms were extracted per sample. Primers used in a second PCR of roughly 7 to 12 cycles were a sample-barcoded 5' primer and a J-beta primer mix. Via MiXCR, TCRdb re-called the 5' RACE reads, giving one row per CDR3 protein. The sample shows around 940,000 distinct CDR3 sequences, roughly 51% of them seen only once. The CDR3 runs 15 residues. Trimming shortened V by 1 base and J by 3 bases, and 9 bases separated the two germline ends. Per germline, CDR1 SGHTA and CDR2 FQGNSA.

V gene TRBV7-2 combines with J gene TRBJ1-4, with D possibly being TRBD1 (5 bases). Material for sequencing was blood. The clonotype comes from a woman in her sixties in good health. The CDR3 reads CASSLGGEPNEKLFF. Written as DNA, the CDR3 is TGTGCCAGCAGCTTAGGGGGGGAGCCTAATGAAAAACTGTTTTTT.